In its sample, the clone carrying this TCR beta chain was seen a few times. Its target is unknown. This entry belongs to a study of cytomegalovirus exposure and HLA in healthy donors. Study context: When 350 to 500 donors were genotyped, roughly four fifths of them were found to fall in the Caucasian-associated ancestry cluster. Study-wide points: In vitro checks showed that a few CMV-associated chains really do target CMV antigens. Several top significant clusters appeared, in a later analysis, to be linked to common viral pathogens.

All the people who gave samples were healthy bone marrow donors. The CDR3 contains 15 residues. The V and J ends lost 3 bases and 4 bases respectively, with 15 bases between them. Germline V gene lookup returns CDR1 KGHSH and CDR2 LQKENI. With 60 Vbeta and 13 Jbeta primers, the PCR was carried out. Data came from immunoSEQ multiplex PCR; TCRdb stores just in-frame clones and leaves some out. The sample yields some 140,000 clones, around 80% seen once. This chain joins TRBV18 and TRBJ1-1; tentatively, D is TRBD1 (5 bases). The receptor was derived from a middle-aged man in good health and CMV-seropositive. Sequencing used PBMCs. CDR3 nucleotide sequence: TGTGCCAGCTCACCCCCCTCCCAGGGTTCCACTGAAGCTTTCTTT. Amino acids: CASSPPSQGSTEAFF.